A single sample gave rise to the 10 T cell receptor beta chains below, sequenced in a study of blood T cell repertoires in COVID-19. Using immunoSEQ multiplex PCR, the repertoire was profiled, and TCRdb retains in-frame clones only, with some absent. The repertoire holds 400,000 to 500,000 clones, with 70% to 90% as singletons. Sequenced: PBMCs or T cells enriched from blood (not recorded which). These receptors were collected from a woman younger than 35 who had been exposed to COVID-19.

V and J are TRBV6-5 and TRBJ2-1, with 8 positions matching TRBD2. Looked up from germline, CDR1 is MNHEY and CDR2 is SVGAGI. Germline trimming cut 0 bases from V and 6 bases from J; bases unmatched to any gene: 4. There are 15 residues in the CDR3. In DNA form, the CDR3 reads TGTGCCAGCAGTTACTCCGGGGCGGGGGGCAATGAGCAGTTCTTC. Encoded protein: CASSYSGAGGNEQFF.

The chain recombines TRBV3-1 (or the pseudogene TRBV3-2) with TRBJ1-2, with D possibly being TRBD1 (5 bases). CDR1 and CDR2 from the germline V gene are LGHDT and YNNKEL (reference sequence). V gave up 3 bases and J gave up 4 bases, with 15 bases separating them. The CDR3 length is 15 residues. As DNA, the CDR3 is TGTGCCAGCAGCCATCAATCCAGGGCAGTCTATGGCTACACCTTC. It specifies CASSHQSRAVYGYTF.

The rearrangement links TRBV19 to TRBJ1-4; D unclear. Germline V gene lookup returns CDR1 LNHDA and CDR2 SQIVND (reference sequence). V lost 3 bases to trimming and J lost 0 bases, with 8 bases between them. The CDR3 extends over 15 amino acids. CDR3 protein: CASSMWAATNEKLFF. CDR3 bases: TGTGCCAGTAGTATGTGGGCCGCAACTAATGAAAAACTGTTTTTT.

This sequence joins TRBV2 and TRBJ1-4, with TRBD1 as a possible D gene (5 bases). Trimming took off 6 bases at V and 5 bases at J, with 16 bases between the two ends. CDR3 size: 15 residues. Germline values: CDR1 SNHLY, CDR2 FYNNEI. The CDR3 loop is CASSGERQPNEKLFF. The CDR3 DNA reads TGTGCCAGCAGCGGAGAGCGACAGCCCAATGAAAAACTGTTTTTT.

The chain is built from TRBV7-9 and TRBJ1-2; D perhaps matches TRBD1 (5 bases). The germline gives CDR1 SEHNR, CDR2 FQNEAQ (reference sequence). V dropped 1 base and J dropped 8 bases, with 8 bases sitting between them. The CDR3 covers 12 residues. The CDR3 sequence: CASSLEAGGYTF. The CDR3, as DNA: TGTGCCAGCAGCTTAGAAGCAGGGGGCTACACCTTC.

In this sample, this clone turned up many times. V usage is TRBV4-2 and J usage is TRBJ2-7, with a weak D call TRBD1 (6 bases). Trimming pared 0 bases from V and 4 bases from J, leaving 13 bases between. Germline V gene lookup returns CDR1 LGHNA and CDR2 YNFKEQ. This CDR3 spans 15 amino acids. In DNA form, the CDR3 reads TGTGCCAGCAGCCAAGAACGGGACATATATTACGAGCAGTACTTC. Encoded protein: CASSQERDIYYEQYF.

This chain uses TRBV11-2 with TRBJ2-1; D call uncertain. Trimming left V 5 bases short and J 3 bases short, with 14 bases between. Germline lookup yields CDR1 SGHAT and CDR2 FQNNGV. The CDR3 consists of 15 residues. CDR3 protein: CASSRGSSSYNEQFF. Here the CDR3 DNA reads TGTGCCAGCAGCCGCGGCTCTAGTAGCTACAATGAGCAGTTCTTC.

Comment on this clone: The same CDR3 also results from other DNA sequences found in this sample. The J gene is TRBJ2-7, the V gene TRBV18; 10 bases map to TRBD1. This CDR3 has 14 residues. Germline-derived CDR1 and CDR2 are KGHSH and LQKENI. V lost 3 bases and J lost 2; bases outside the gene matches: 1. CDR3 nucleotides: TGTGCCAGCTCACCGGGACAGGGGACCTACGAGCAGTACTTC. Residues: CASSPGQGTYEQYF.

V gene TRBV6-1 combines with J gene TRBJ2-1, with D possibly matching TRBD2 (5 bases). Germline V gives CDR1 MNHNS, CDR2 SASEGT. Trimming removed 0 bases from V and 0 bases from J, with 12 bases in between. CDR3 size: 17 residues. CDR3 loop: CASSEAGLVGSYNEQFF. DNA of the CDR3: TGTGCCAGCAGTGAAGCAGGACTCGTAGGCTCCTACAATGAGCAGTTCTTC.

This chain joins TRBV2 and TRBJ2-3, with 9 bases aligning to TRBD2. V was clipped by 4 bases and J by 7 bases; unmatched bases: 6. Germline CDR1 and CDR2: SNHLY and FYNNEI. The CDR3 spans 14 residues. DNA for the CDR3: TGTGCCAGCAGTGGTTTGCGGGAGGGCCATACGCAGTATTTT. Translating gives CASSGLREGHTQYF.